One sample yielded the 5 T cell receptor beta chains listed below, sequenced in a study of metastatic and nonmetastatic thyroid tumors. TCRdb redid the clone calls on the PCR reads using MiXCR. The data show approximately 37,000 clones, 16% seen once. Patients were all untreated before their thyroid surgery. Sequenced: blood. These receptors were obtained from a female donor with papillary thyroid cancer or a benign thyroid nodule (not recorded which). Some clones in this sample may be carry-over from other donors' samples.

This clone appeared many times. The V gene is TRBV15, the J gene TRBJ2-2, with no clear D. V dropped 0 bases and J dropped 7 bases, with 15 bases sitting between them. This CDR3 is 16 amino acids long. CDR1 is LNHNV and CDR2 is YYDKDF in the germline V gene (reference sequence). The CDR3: CATSRDVKMGFGELFF. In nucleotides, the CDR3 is TGTGCCACCAGCAGAGATGTAAAGATGGGGTTCGGGGAGCTGTTTTTT.

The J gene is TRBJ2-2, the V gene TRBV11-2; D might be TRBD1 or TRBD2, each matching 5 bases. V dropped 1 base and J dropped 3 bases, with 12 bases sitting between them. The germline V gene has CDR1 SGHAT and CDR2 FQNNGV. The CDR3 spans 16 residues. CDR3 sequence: CASSLVGQGDTGELFF. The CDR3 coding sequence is TGTGCCAGCAGCTTAGTGGGCCAGGGAGACACCGGGGAGCTGTTTTTT.

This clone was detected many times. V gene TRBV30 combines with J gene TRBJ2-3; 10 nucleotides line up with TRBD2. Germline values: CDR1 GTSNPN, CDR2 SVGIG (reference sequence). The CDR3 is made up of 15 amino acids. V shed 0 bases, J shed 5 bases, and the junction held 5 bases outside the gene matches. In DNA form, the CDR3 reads TGTGCCTGGAGTGTAGGGAGCGGGGGGGTAGATACGCAGTATTTT. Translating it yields CAWSVGSGGVDTQYF.

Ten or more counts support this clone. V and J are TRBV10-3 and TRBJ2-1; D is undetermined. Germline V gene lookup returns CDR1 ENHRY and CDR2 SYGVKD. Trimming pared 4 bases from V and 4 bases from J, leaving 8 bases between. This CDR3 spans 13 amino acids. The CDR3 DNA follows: TGTGCCATCAGTGCACCGAGTTACAATGAGCAGTTCTTC. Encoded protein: CAISAPSYNEQFF.

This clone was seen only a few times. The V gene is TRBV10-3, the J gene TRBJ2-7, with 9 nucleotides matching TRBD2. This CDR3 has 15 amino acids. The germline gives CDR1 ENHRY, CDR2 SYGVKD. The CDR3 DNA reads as TGTGTCACCTCTAGCGGGGTCCTAAGCTCCTACGAGCAGTACTTC. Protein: CVTSSGVLSSYEQYF.